Listed below are T cell receptor beta chains from one sample, sequenced in a study of T cell changes during pregnancy in multiple sclerosis. The data were produced by immunoSEQ multiplex PCR, yet TCRdb's version contains in-frame clones alone and is incomplete. The sample contains about 83,000 clones, roughly nine tenths of which appear only once. The sequencing used PBMCs, collected in the first trimester of pregnancy. These receptors originate from a female donor in good health, serving as a control in a pregnancy study. Some clones in this sample may be carry-over from other donors' samples. CDR3s include the opening cysteine and the closing phenylalanine or tryptophan. A D gene is named only where the DNA matches it firmly. Where a row states a size, it is once, few, many or the class of an expanded clone; other rows omit it.

V,J,D,size,DNA,CDR3
TRBV5-1,TRBJ2-7,TRBD1,.,TGCGCCAGCAGCTGGGACAGGGGGCTTATCGCCTACGAGCAGTACTTC,CASSWDRGLIAYEQYF
TRBV5-1,TRBJ2-1,.,.,TGCGCCAGCAGAGATGCGGGCTGGGAGCAGTTCTTC,CASRDAGWEQFF
TRBV4-1,TRBJ2-1,TRBD2,.,TGCGCCAGCAGCCACAAGGAAACTAGCGGGGTCTTCAATGAGCAGTTCTTC,CASSHKETSGVFNEQFF
TRBV15,TRBJ1-2,.,.,TGTGCCACCAGCAGAGCAGGGAGCTACACCTTC,CATSRAGSYTF
TRBV7-9,TRBJ1-3,TRBD1,.,TGTGCCAGCAGCCAAGGACAGGGGGCGCGGAGAAACCGAAACACCATATATTTT,CASSQGQGARRNRNTIYF
TRBV5-1,TRBJ2-7,TRBD1,once,TGCGCCAGCAGCTATAGACAGGGAAGAACCTACGAGCAGTACTTC,CASSYRQGRTYEQYF
TRBV4-2,TRBJ2-2,TRBD2,few,TGTGCCAGCAGCCAAGATAGCGGGAGCACCGGGGAGCTGTTTTTT,CASSQDSGSTGELFF
TRBV4-1,TRBJ2-1,.,.,TGCGCCAGCAGCCAACAGAACTCCTACAATGAGCAGTTCTTC,CASSQQNSYNEQFF
TRBV7-9,TRBJ1-5,TRBD1,.,TGTGCCAGCAGCCCAGACAGGGCGGGAAATCAGCCCCAGCATTTT,CASSPDRAGNQPQHF
TRBV6-5,TRBJ2-1,.,.,TGTGCCAGCAAGCAGGGGGGCCAGAATGAGCAGTTCTTC,CASKQGGQNEQFF
TRBV4-1,TRBJ2-2,.,.,TGCGCCAGCAGCCACCCTCCTAGTTTTCCCGGGGAGCTGTTTTTT,CASSHPPSFPGELFF
TRBV25-1,TRBJ2-7,.,.,TGTGCCAGCAGTGAACCCCGGGTAGCGAACGAGCAGTACTTC,CASSEPRVANEQYF
TRBV6-5,TRBJ2-5,.,.,TGTGCCAGCAGCCAATTGGGGGCCTGGGAGACCCAGTACTTC,CASSQLGAWETQYF
TRBV19,TRBJ2-1,TRBD1,.,TGTGCCAGTAGTAGGATTGACAGGGCCAGATCCTACAATGAGCAGTTCTTC,CASSRIDRARSYNEQFF
TRBV5-4,TRBJ2-3,TRBD2,.,TGTGCCAGCAGCTTGGGGACTAGCAACACAGATACGCAGTATTTT,CASSLGTSNTDTQYF
TRBV6-4,TRBJ2-1,TRBD2,.,TGTGCCAGCAGCGCTAGCGGGGGGGCTGGCAATGAGCAGTTCTTC,CASSASGGAGNEQFF